Listed below are T cell receptor beta chains from one sample, sequenced in a study of T cells in Graves' hyperthyroidism and ophthalmopathy. TCRdb recomputed calls from the multiplex PCR reads with MiXCR, one row per CDR3 protein. Of nearly 750,000 distinct CDR3 sequences listed, roughly 32% were seen once; the top ten hold around 30%. Sequencing was carried out using blood. These TCRs come from a woman in her forties with Graves' hyperthyroidism. The CDR3 runs from the conserved cysteine through the conserved F or W. The D gene is left open where the match is weak. The size of a clone is reported for some rows only, either as once, few or many, or as a class for expanded clones.

d_call: -; j_call: TRBJ2-2; clone_size: -; v_call: TRBV5-6; cdr3_nt: TGTGCCAGCAGCTGGGTGATAGGCAACACCGGGGAGCTGTTTTTT; cdr3_aa: CASSWVIGNTGELFF
d_call: -; j_call: TRBJ2-7; clone_size: many; v_call: TRBV10-3; cdr3_nt: TGTGCCATCGGGGGGCCCGCCTACGAGCAGTACTTC; cdr3_aa: CAIGGPAYEQYF
d_call: -; j_call: TRBJ1-2; clone_size: many; v_call: TRBV7-2; cdr3_nt: TGTGCCAGCAGCCCGTACAGGTCGAACTATGGCTACACCTTC; cdr3_aa: CASSPYRSNYGYTF
d_call: -; j_call: TRBJ1-1; clone_size: few; v_call: TRBV20-1; cdr3_nt: TGCAGTGCTAGAGTACTACTGACCCAAACTGGGCCTTTCTTT; cdr3_aa: CSARVLLTQTGPFF
d_call: -; j_call: TRBJ1-4; clone_size: many; v_call: TRBV11-2; cdr3_nt: TGTGCCAGCAGCTTAGATCGCTACAGACACGAAAAACTGTTTTTT; cdr3_aa: CASSLDRYRHEKLFF
d_call: -; j_call: TRBJ2-7; clone_size: -; v_call: TRBV25-1; cdr3_nt: TGTGCCAGCTCACCAGGCGATTACAGTGAGCAGTACTTC; cdr3_aa: CASSPGDYSEQYF
d_call: TRBD2; j_call: TRBJ2-7; clone_size: -; v_call: TRBV4-2; cdr3_nt: TGTGCCAGCAGCCAAGATAGCACTAGCGCGTCCTACGAGCAGTACTTC; cdr3_aa: CASSQDSTSASYEQYF
d_call: -; j_call: TRBJ1-3; clone_size: many; v_call: TRBV7-2; cdr3_nt: TGTGCCAGCAGCTTAGCGGGCCAGGGTGGGGGAAACACCATATATTTT; cdr3_aa: CASSLAGQGGGNTIYF
d_call: -; j_call: TRBJ1-4; clone_size: many; v_call: TRBV25-1; cdr3_nt: TGTGCCAGCAGTACAGGGTTGGCTAATGAAAAACTGTTTTTT; cdr3_aa: CASSTGLANEKLFF
d_call: -; j_call: TRBJ2-5; clone_size: -; v_call: TRBV4-3; cdr3_nt: TGCGCCAGCAGCCAAGACCTGGGGATAAGTGAGACCCAGTACTTC; cdr3_aa: CASSQDLGISETQYF
d_call: -; j_call: TRBJ1-5; clone_size: many; v_call: TRBV4-2; cdr3_nt: TGTGCCAGCAGCCAAGATGGGACGGGAGTAAAGCCCCAGCATTTT; cdr3_aa: CASSQDGTGVKPQHF
d_call: -; j_call: TRBJ1-1; clone_size: many; v_call: TRBV5-8; cdr3_nt: TGTGCCAGCAGCTTGGATCAGGTCCTTCGAGCTTTCTTT; cdr3_aa: CASSLDQVLRAFF
d_call: -; j_call: TRBJ2-1; clone_size: -; v_call: TRBV20-1; cdr3_nt: TGCAGTGCTAGAGATCTCCCGGATGAGCAGTTCTTC; cdr3_aa: CSARDLPDEQFF
d_call: -; j_call: TRBJ2-5; clone_size: -; v_call: TRBV7-2; cdr3_nt: TGTGCCAGCAGCTTGTGGCAGGGGCAGCCCCAGTACTTC; cdr3_aa: CASSLWQGQPQYF
d_call: -; j_call: TRBJ2-7; clone_size: -; v_call: TRBV6-5; cdr3_nt: TGTGCCAGCAGTTACCCACGGACAAGTTACTACGAGCAGTACTTC; cdr3_aa: CASSYPRTSYYEQYF
d_call: TRBD2; j_call: TRBJ2-5; clone_size: -; v_call: TRBV7-6; cdr3_nt: TGTGCCAGCAGCTTTGTGGGGCTAGCGGGGAAAGAGACCCAGTACTTC; cdr3_aa: CASSFVGLAGKETQYF
d_call: TRBD1; j_call: TRBJ1-6; clone_size: -; v_call: TRBV9; cdr3_nt: TGTGCCAGCTCACCAGGGGACAGGGTTAATTCACCCCTCCACTTT; cdr3_aa: CASSPGDRVNSPLHF
d_call: TRBD2; j_call: TRBJ2-1; clone_size: -; v_call: TRBV10-3; cdr3_nt: TGTGCCATCTCCGGACTAGCGGGAGACAATGAGCAGTTCTTC; cdr3_aa: CAISGLAGDNEQFF
d_call: -; j_call: TRBJ1-4; clone_size: -; v_call: TRBV20-1; cdr3_nt: TGCAGTGCTAGAAACCCCAGGGAGGACGAAAAACTGTTTTTT; cdr3_aa: CSARNPREDEKLFF
d_call: -; j_call: TRBJ1-1; clone_size: -; v_call: TRBV9; cdr3_nt: TGTGCCAGCAGTTTGTCCGGAATGTACACTGAAGCTTTCTTT; cdr3_aa: CASSLSGMYTEAFF
d_call: -; j_call: TRBJ1-2; clone_size: -; v_call: TRBV10-3; cdr3_nt: TGTGCCATCAGGCCCGGGCGAGGCTACACCTTC; cdr3_aa: CAIRPGRGYTF
d_call: -; j_call: TRBJ1-2; clone_size: many; v_call: TRBV2; cdr3_nt: TGTGCCAGGTTTGGACAGTCTCCCAACTATGGCTACACCTTC; cdr3_aa: CARFGQSPNYGYTF
d_call: -; j_call: TRBJ1-5; clone_size: many; v_call: TRBV10-1; cdr3_nt: TGCGCCAGCAGTGATGCGATTCAGCCCCAGCATTTT; cdr3_aa: CASSDAIQPQHF
d_call: -; j_call: TRBJ1-2; clone_size: -; v_call: TRBV19; cdr3_nt: TGTGCCACCGGACAGTACTATGGCTACACCTTC; cdr3_aa: CATGQYYGYTF
d_call: TRBD2; j_call: TRBJ2-7; clone_size: -; v_call: TRBV20-1; cdr3_nt: TGCAGTGCTCCGGACTTACTAGCGAAGAGCTCCTACGAGCAGTACTTC; cdr3_aa: CSAPDLLAKSSYEQYF
d_call: -; j_call: TRBJ1-1; clone_size: many; v_call: TRBV6-4; cdr3_nt: TGTGCCAGCAGTTTCGACCTGAACACTGAAGCTTTCTTT; cdr3_aa: CASSFDLNTEAFF
d_call: -; j_call: TRBJ1-1; clone_size: many; v_call: TRBV19; cdr3_nt: TGTGCCACTAAAAGACAGGAAAACACTGAAGCTTTCTTT; cdr3_aa: CATKRQENTEAFF
d_call: -; j_call: TRBJ2-3; clone_size: once; v_call: TRBV10-1; cdr3_nt: TGCGCCAGCAGTGAGGACGACCCGTCGGCAGATACGCAGTATTTT; cdr3_aa: CASSEDDPSADTQYF
d_call: TRBD1; j_call: TRBJ2-7; clone_size: once; v_call: TRBV7-9; cdr3_nt: TGTGCCAGCAGCTTAGAAGGACAGGGATGGCTCGAGCAGTACTTC; cdr3_aa: CASSLEGQGWLEQYF
d_call: TRBD1; j_call: TRBJ2-5; clone_size: few; v_call: TRBV11-2; cdr3_nt: TGTGCCAGCAGCTTAGGAGCTTGGACAGGGGTCAAAGACCAAGAGACCCAGTACTTC; cdr3_aa: CASSLGAWTGVKDQETQYF
d_call: -; j_call: TRBJ1-1; clone_size: few; v_call: TRBV12-3/TRBV12-4; cdr3_nt: TGTGCCAGCAGTCCAAGGCGGGCCCTCTCCGAAGCTTTCTTT; cdr3_aa: CASSPRRALSEAFF
d_call: -; j_call: TRBJ1-5; clone_size: many; v_call: TRBV6-5; cdr3_nt: TGTGCCAGCAGCACACAGGGACGGAATCAGCCCCAGCATTTT; cdr3_aa: CASSTQGRNQPQHF
d_call: -; j_call: TRBJ1-2; clone_size: -; v_call: TRBV2; cdr3_nt: TGTGCCAGCAGTGAGGGGGGCACTGGCTATGGCTACACCTTC; cdr3_aa: CASSEGGTGYGYTF
d_call: TRBD1; j_call: TRBJ1-1; clone_size: many; v_call: TRBV12-3/TRBV12-4; cdr3_nt: TGTGCCAGCAGTTTTGACAGGGCGGAGCGCACTGAAGCTTTCTTT; cdr3_aa: CASSFDRAERTEAFF
d_call: -; j_call: TRBJ2-6; clone_size: many; v_call: TRBV3-1; cdr3_nt: TGTGCCAGCAGCCAAGGTGGGATTAGCTCTGGGGCCAACGTCCTGACTTTC; cdr3_aa: CASSQGGISSGANVLTF
d_call: TRBD1; j_call: TRBJ2-5; clone_size: many; v_call: TRBV7-6; cdr3_nt: TGTGCCAGCAGCTTCATCCGGGACAGGGGAGTAGAGACCCAGTACTTC; cdr3_aa: CASSFIRDRGVETQYF
d_call: TRBD2; j_call: TRBJ2-3; clone_size: -; v_call: TRBV7-8; cdr3_nt: TGTGCCAGCAGCTTATTTACTAGCGGGAGCCGCACAGATACGCAGTATTTT; cdr3_aa: CASSLFTSGSRTDTQYF
d_call: TRBD2; j_call: TRBJ2-2; clone_size: -; v_call: TRBV25-1; cdr3_nt: TGTGCCACTGGACTAGCGGGAGTATCCGGGGAGCTGTTTTTT; cdr3_aa: CATGLAGVSGELFF
d_call: TRBD2; j_call: TRBJ2-7; clone_size: -; v_call: TRBV6-5; cdr3_nt: TGTGCCAGCAGTTACGCAGCTAGCGGGAGGTTATACGAGCAGTACTTC; cdr3_aa: CASSYAASGRLYEQYF
d_call: TRBD1; j_call: TRBJ1-5; clone_size: -; v_call: TRBV10-3; cdr3_nt: TGTGCCAGCAGTTCGGACAGGGGAGATACGGGGAGCAATCAGCCCCAGCATTTT; cdr3_aa: CASSSDRGDTGSNQPQHF